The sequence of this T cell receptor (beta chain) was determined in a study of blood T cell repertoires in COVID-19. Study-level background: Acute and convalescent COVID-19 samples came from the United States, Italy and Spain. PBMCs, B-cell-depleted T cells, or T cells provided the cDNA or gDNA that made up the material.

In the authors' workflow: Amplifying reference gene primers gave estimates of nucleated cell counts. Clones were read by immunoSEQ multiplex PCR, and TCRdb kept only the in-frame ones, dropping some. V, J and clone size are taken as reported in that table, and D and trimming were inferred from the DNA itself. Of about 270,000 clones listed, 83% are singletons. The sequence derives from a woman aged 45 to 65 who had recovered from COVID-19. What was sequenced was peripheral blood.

The chain's CDR3 is CASMLPGAYEQYF. CDR3 sequence (DNA): TGCGCCAGCATGCTGCCCGGGGCCTACGAGCAGTACTTC. This rearrangement joins TRBV5-1 to TRBJ2-7, with D maybe TRBD2 (5 bases). CDR1 SGHRS and CDR2 YFSETQ come from the germline V gene. Trimming removed 6 bases at V and 2 bases at J, with 12 bases between. This CDR3 has 13 residues.